This T cell receptor beta chain appears in the sequencing data of a study of CD8 T cells in ankylosing spondylitis. Study-wide results and caveats: According to the report, clones linked to the disease were significantly enriched in matched synovial fluid samples taken from ankylosing spondylitis patients. A TCR beta motif of 7 to 9 highly homologous variants seemed to mark ankylosing spondylitis blood.

In TCRdb, the 5' RACE reads were re-called with MiXCR into one record per CDR3 protein. This table has more than 650,000 distinct CDR3 sequences, about an eighth appearing once. As concerns this clonotype: Its antigen is not known.

Germline values: CDR1 LGHNA, CDR2 YSLEER. This CDR3 is 14 amino acids long. J lost 8 bases, V lost 2 bases, and 6 bases had no gene match. The receptor comes from a male donor with ankylosing spondylitis. The chain joins TRBV4-3 to TRBJ2-1; the match to TRBD2 covers 7 bases. The sample was blood, either unsorted or a sorted T cell fraction (not recorded which). CDR3 sequence: CASSQPGLIDEQFF. For the CDR3, the DNA is TGCGCCAGCAGCCAACCGGGACTAATTGATGAGCAGTTCTTC.